This T cell receptor (beta chain) was sequenced for a study of OX40 agonist ivuxolimab in advanced cancers. In the study overall: Ivuxolimab, which targeted the costimulatory receptor OX40 (CD134), was an agonistic, fully human IgG2 monoclonal antibody. Intravenous ivuxolimab was administered to patients every 2 weeks at six dose levels: 0.01, 0.1, 0.3, 1.5, 3 and 10 mg/kg. Of the approximately 54 dose-escalation patients, hepatocellular carcinoma was present in roughly 19, melanoma in approximately 15, renal cell carcinoma in 9 and head and neck cancer in 9. In the dose-escalation cohort, more than 75% of patients were male, and the mean age was roughly 60 years, with a range of roughly 20 to 79. Patients were allowed to have had prior anti-PD-1, anti-PD-L1 or anti-CTLA-4 therapy, and approximately 41% of the dose-escalation patients had previously received checkpoint inhibitors. Partial responses were achieved by three dose-escalation patients, of whom one had hepatocellular carcinoma and two had cutaneous melanoma. Peripheral TCRbeta sequencing was intended to test whether TCR sequence diversity was altered and clonal T-cell expansion was caused by ivuxolimab. The paper reports the monotherapy dose-escalation portion (N of about 54 patients) of the phase I ivuxolimab trial. Results and caveats for the whole study, not just this receptor: At doses from 0.1 to 3.0 mg/kg, clonal expansion was seen in both CD4+ and CD8+ blood T cells between baseline and week 6. Antigen specificity was not determined for the clonally expanded peripheral T cells. In the 0.1-3.0 mg/kg groups, partial responders were among the patients with the lowest normalized peripheral clonal expansion, particularly in CD8+ T cells. Low levels of normalized T-cell clonal expansion were also shown by some nonresponding patients. On average, CD8+ T cells showed more expanded clones than CD4+ T cells after ivuxolimab.

Patients with autoimmune disease history or receiving systemic immunosuppression were excluded from the trial. Peripheral blood for TCR sequencing was drawn from every dose cohort at baseline, at cycle 4 day 1 and at cycle 7 day 1. Samples came from an open-label, multicenter, first-in-human phase I dose-escalation trial of ivuxolimab. Adults with locally advanced or metastatic melanoma, renal cell, hepatocellular, or head and neck squamous cell carcinoma were enrolled in the trial. Before TCR sequencing, CD4+ and CD8+ T cells were separately sorted from peripheral blood. For sequencing of the TCRbeta CDR3 region, genomic DNA was extracted from the sorted cells. The immunoSEQ Assay was used to sequence the TCRbeta CDR3 regions. In TCRdb, the immuneACCESS table is reduced to in-frame sequences with V and J assigned. These tables do not hold every clone; where another copy was compared, an unresolved V gene accounts for under half, and the others remain unexplained. For this sample the table gives approximately 74,000 clones, of which about four fifths were detected only once. The leading ten clones occupy approximately 2.3% of the sample.

The trim is 5 bases for V and 7 bases for J, with a gap of 9 bases between the germline ends. Via the germline V gene (reference sequence), CDR1 is DFQATT and CDR2 SNEGSKA. The CDR3 contains 11 residues, cysteine and phenylalanine counted. The read is trimmed to its CDR3 DNA, 33 bases read in frame from base 1. A word on this clone: There is no known antigen for this receptor. No base quality information exists; no much larger clone differs at one position.

This TCR was recovered from an adult with an advanced solid tumor such as melanoma, head and neck, liver or kidney cancer. The V and J genes are TRBV20-1 and TRBJ2-1; the D gene is unclear. The sample consisted of CD4+ or CD8+ T cells sorted from blood, taken in a trial of the OX40 agonist ivuxolimab. The DNA is as follows: TGCAGTGCTTCGTATTGGAATGAGCAGTTCTTC. This is translated as CSASYWNEQFF.